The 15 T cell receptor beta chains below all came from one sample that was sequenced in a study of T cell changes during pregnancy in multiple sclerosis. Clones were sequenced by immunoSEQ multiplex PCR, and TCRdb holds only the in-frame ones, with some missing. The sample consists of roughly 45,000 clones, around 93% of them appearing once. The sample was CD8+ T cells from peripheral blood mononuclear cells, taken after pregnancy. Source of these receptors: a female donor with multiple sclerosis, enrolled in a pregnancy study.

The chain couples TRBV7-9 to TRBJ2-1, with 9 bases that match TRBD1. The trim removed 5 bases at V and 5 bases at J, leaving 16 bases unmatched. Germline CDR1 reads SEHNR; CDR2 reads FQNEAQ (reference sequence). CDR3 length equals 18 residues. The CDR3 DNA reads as TGTGCCAGCAGCCACAGGGGGTCCGGGACAGGGCCCAACAATGAGCAGTTCTTC. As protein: CASSHRGSGTGPNNEQFF.

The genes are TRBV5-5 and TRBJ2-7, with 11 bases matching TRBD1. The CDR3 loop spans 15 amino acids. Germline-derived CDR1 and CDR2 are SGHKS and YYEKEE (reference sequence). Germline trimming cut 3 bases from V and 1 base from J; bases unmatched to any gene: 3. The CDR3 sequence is CASSYGTGGSYEQYF. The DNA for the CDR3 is TGTGCCAGCAGCTATGGGACAGGGGGGTCCTACGAGCAGTACTTC.

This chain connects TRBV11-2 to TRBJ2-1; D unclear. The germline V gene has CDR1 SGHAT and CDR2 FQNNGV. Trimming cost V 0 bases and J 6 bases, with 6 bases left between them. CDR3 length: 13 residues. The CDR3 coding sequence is TGTGCCAGCAGCTTAGATCTCAGCAATGAGCAGTTCTTC. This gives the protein CASSLDLSNEQFF. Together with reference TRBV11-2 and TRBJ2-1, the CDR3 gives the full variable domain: EAGVAQSPRYKIIEKRQSVAFWCNPISGHATLYWYQQILGQGPKLLIQFQNNGVVDDSQLPKDRFSAERLKGVDSTLKIQPAKLEDSAVYLCASSLDLSNEQFFGPGTRLTVL.

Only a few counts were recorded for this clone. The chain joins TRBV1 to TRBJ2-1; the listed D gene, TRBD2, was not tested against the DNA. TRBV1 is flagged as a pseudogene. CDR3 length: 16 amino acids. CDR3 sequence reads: CTSSQWGLAGDNEQFF. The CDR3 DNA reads TGCACCAGCAGCCAATGGGGACTAGCGGGGGACAATGAGCAGTTCTTC.

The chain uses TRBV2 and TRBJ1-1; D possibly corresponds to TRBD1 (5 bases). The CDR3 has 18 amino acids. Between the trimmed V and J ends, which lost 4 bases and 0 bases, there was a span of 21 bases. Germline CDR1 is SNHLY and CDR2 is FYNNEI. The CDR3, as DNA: TGTGCCAGCAGTGGCCCTGTCGGAGGGACTTTTATGAACACTGAAGCTTTCTTT. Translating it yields CASSGPVGGTFMNTEAFF.

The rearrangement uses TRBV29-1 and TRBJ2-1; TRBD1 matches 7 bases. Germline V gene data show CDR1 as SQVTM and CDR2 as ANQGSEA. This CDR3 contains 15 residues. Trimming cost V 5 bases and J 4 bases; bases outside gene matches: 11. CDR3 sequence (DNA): TGCAGCGTTTTTGACAGGGAAAGGGGATACAATGAGCAGTTCTTC. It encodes CSVFDRERGYNEQFF.

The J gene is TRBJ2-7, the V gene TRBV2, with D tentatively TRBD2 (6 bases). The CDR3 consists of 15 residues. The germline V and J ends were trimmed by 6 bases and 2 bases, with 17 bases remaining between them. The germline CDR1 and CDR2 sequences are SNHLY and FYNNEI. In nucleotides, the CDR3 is TGTGCCAGCAGAGGGAACCTAGCGAGACCCTACGAGCAGTACTTC. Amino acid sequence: CASRGNLARPYEQYF.

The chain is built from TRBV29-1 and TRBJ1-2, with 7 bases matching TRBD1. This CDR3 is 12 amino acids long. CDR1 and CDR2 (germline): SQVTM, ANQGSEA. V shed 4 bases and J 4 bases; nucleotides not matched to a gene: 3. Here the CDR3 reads CSVGQGVYGYTF. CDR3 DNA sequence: TGCAGCGTTGGACAGGGAGTCTATGGCTACACCTTC. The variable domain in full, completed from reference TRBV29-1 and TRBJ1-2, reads SAVISQKPSRDICQRGTSLTIQCQVDSQVTMMFWYRQQPGQSLTLIATANQGSEATYESGFVIDKFPISRPNLTFSTLTVSNMSPEDSSIYLCSVGQGVYGYTFGSGTRLTVV.

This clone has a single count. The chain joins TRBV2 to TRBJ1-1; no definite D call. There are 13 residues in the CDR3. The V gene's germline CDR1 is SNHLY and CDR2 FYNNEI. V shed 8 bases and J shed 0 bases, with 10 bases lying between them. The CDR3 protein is CASPQRMNTEAFF. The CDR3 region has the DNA TGTGCCAGCCCGCAGAGGATGAACACTGAAGCTTTCTTT.

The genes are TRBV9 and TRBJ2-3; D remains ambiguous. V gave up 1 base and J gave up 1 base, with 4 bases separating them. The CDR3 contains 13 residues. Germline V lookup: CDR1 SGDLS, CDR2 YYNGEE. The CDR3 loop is CASSVTGTDTQYF. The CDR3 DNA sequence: TGTGCCAGCAGCGTAACGGGCACAGATACGCAGTATTTT.

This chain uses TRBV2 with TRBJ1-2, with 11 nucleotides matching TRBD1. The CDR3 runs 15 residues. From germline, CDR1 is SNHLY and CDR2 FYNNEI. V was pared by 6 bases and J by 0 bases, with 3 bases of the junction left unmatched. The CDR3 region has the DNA TGTGCCAGCAGGGGACAGGGGGTGTCTAACTATGGCTACACCTTC. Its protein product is CASRGQGVSNYGYTF.

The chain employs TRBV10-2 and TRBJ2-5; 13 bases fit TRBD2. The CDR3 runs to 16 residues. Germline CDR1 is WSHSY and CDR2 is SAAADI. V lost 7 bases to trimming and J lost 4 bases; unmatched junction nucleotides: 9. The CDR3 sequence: CASTGLAGAFIETQYF. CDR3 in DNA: TGCGCCAGCACCGGACTAGCGGGAGCTTTTATAGAGACCCAGTACTTC.

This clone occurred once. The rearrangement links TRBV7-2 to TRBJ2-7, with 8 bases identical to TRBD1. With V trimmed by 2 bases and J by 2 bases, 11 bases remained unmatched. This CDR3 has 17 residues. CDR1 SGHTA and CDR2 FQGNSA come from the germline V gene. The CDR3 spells CASSLSQTGALTYEQYF. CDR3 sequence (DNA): TGTGCCAGCAGCTTATCCCAGACAGGGGCCCTAACCTACGAGCAGTACTTC.

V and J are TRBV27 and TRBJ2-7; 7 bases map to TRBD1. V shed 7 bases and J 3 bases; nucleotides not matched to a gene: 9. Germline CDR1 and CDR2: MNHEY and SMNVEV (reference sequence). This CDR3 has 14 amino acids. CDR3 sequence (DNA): TGTGCCAGCAAACCGGACAGGACATACTACGAGCAGTACTTC. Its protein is CASKPDRTYYEQYF.

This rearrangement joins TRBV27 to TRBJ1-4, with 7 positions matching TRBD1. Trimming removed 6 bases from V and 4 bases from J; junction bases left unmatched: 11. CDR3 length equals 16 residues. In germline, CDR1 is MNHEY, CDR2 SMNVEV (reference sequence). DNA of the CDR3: TGTGCCAGCAGCCTCAGGGGGGCCTTAGGTAATGAAAAACTGTTTTTT. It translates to CASSLRGALGNEKLFF.